A selection of T cell receptor beta chains follows, all from one sample in a study of blood T cell repertoires in COVID-19. Profiling relied on immunoSEQ multiplex PCR, and the TCRdb table lists in-frame clones only, not all of them. The sample contains 200,000 to 250,000 clones, more than 75% of which appear only once. Input material: peripheral blood. These receptor sequences come from a man aged 45 to 65 who had recovered from COVID-19. CDR3s include the opening cysteine and the closing phenylalanine or tryptophan. Each record gives: V gene, D gene, clone size, CDR3 protein. D genes are given only for firm matches. Clone size is shown for a subset of rows, as once, few, many or a class of expanded clone.

TRBV28	TRBD1	-	CASSGPGQGDFYGYTF
TRBV6-6	TRBD1	-	CASSYDAYRGESPLHF
TRBV2	-	once	CASKREAYEQYF
TRBV7-8	TRBD2	-	CASSLVRREVYNEQFF
TRBV12-3/TRBV12-4	-	-	CASRGAAYGYTF
TRBV24-1	-	-	CATSSSEKNQPQHF
TRBV28	TRBD1	-	CASSLGQGNYGYTF
TRBV29-1	-	few	CSGGHLNTGELFF
TRBV19	TRBD1	-	CARENRDRKTYEQYF
TRBV7-2	TRBD1	-	CASSSQGQGVTYEQYF
TRBV27	-	-	CATSANQGNNSPLHF
TRBV7-2	TRBD2	-	CASSLGTSGSNEQFF
TRBV29-1	TRBD1	-	CSVRAGGAGTEAFF
TRBV6-1	TRBD2	-	CASSDLLAGAGANVLTF
TRBV6-6	TRBD2	-	CASSGTSSYEQYF
TRBV11-2	-	-	CASSLGLRWAQETQYF
TRBV30	TRBD1	-	CAWNRGVRGELFF
TRBV5-1	TRBD2	-	CASSFFPSGSSGDTQYF
TRBV30	-	-	CAWSVRNRLQPQHF
TRBV27	TRBD2	-	CASSSVGEGRNEQFF
TRBV19	TRBD1	-	CASSILGTGRYEQYF
TRBV27	TRBD1	-	CASSLRRQGAIEYEQFF
TRBV5-6	TRBD1	-	CASSPVGTGGNYGYTF
TRBV27	TRBD1	-	CASSPDRANTEAFF
TRBV5-8	TRBD2	-	CASSLVRAGASPYEQYF